This T cell receptor (beta chain) was captured by sequencing in a study of naive and memory T cell subsets. Study-wide results and limits: Possibly reflecting memory cells re-expressing CD45RA, a few larger clonotypes occurred in naive repertoires, especially CD8.

The beta constant-region primer was an equimolar mix of two oligonucleotides covering TRBC1 and TRBC2. Ligated cDNA was amplified by four rounds of PCR with nested alpha and beta constant-region primers and SP2. TCRdb re-derived calls from the UMI-ligation and nested PCR reads in MiXCR, one entry per CDR3 protein. The sample lists about 150,000 distinct CDR3 sequences; approximately 22% were seen once. As to this clonotype: Antigen specificity is unknown.

Germline-derived CDR1 and CDR2 are SGDLS and YYNGEE. Trimming cost V 4 bases and J 6 bases; bases outside gene matches: 10. This CDR3 is 16 amino acids long. The sample consisted of naive CD4+ T cells from blood. This sequence originates from a human donor in good health. This chain joins TRBV9 and TRBJ1-1; 12 bases fit TRBD1. The CDR3 region is CASSLLTGQGASEAFF. Here the CDR3 DNA reads TGTGCCAGCAGCCTATTGACGGGACAGGGGGCCTCTGAAGCTTTCTTT.